The 30 T cell receptor beta chains below were found in one sample sequenced in a study of blood T cell repertoires in COVID-19. Sequencing was performed with immunoSEQ multiplex PCR; in TCRdb, only in-frame clones are kept and a portion is missing. This table holds 310,000 or so clones, around 92% found once. The sequencing sample was made of peripheral blood. The receptors derive from a young man who had recovered from COVID-19.

This rearrangement joins TRBV18 to TRBJ2-1, with 9 bases identical to TRBD2. After removal of 3 bases from V and 6 bases from J, the junction contained 12 bases not matched to a gene. Germline assignment: CDR1 KGHSH and CDR2 LQKENI. CDR3 size: 17 residues. The CDR3 nucleotides read TGTGCCAGCTCACCCCCACTAGGAGCGGGGGGCCGCAATGAGCAGTTCTTC. It translates to CASSPPLGAGGRNEQFF.

The rearrangement links TRBV5-3 to TRBJ2-3, with a tentative D call TRBD2 (5 bases). TRBV5-3 is an ORF for which the function is uncertain. Trimming stripped 1 base from V and 6 bases from J, with 12 bases between. CDR3 size: 14 residues. CDR3 sequence: CARSLRASGDTQYF. CDR3 DNA: TGTGCCAGAAGCTTGAGGGCCTCGGGGGATACGCAGTATTTT.

The CDR3 DNA reads as TGTGCCAGCACCCCCGGAGGGCTCGCGGACAATGAGCAGTTCTTC. Protein product: CASTPGGLADNEQFF. This chain joins TRBV6-5 and TRBJ2-1; D possibly corresponds to TRBD2 (6 bases). This CDR3 region has 15 residues. The germline V gene encodes CDR1 MNHEY and CDR2 SVGAGI. With 7 bases removed from V and 5 bases from J, the gap between germline ends came to 18 bases.

This chain connects TRBV24-1 to TRBJ1-1; D gene ambiguous. Germline-derived CDR1 and CDR2 are KGHDR and SFDVKD. The V and J ends lost 3 bases and 12 bases respectively, with 13 bases between them. The CDR3 loop spans 12 amino acids. Here the CDR3 DNA reads TGTGCCACCAGTGATGGAGGGAAGAGTTCTTTCTTT. Amino acids: CATSDGGKSSFF.

This chain links TRBV11-2 with TRBJ1-3, with TRBD1 matching over 8 bases. The CDR3 contains 17 residues. Germline CDR1 is SGHAT and CDR2 is FQNNGV. Trimming at V came to 1 base and at J to 0 bases, leaving 5 bases not matched to a gene. The CDR3 DNA reads as TGTGCCAGCAGCTTAGGTCAGGGGGCTTTCTCTGGAAACACCATATATTTT. This gives the protein CASSLGQGAFSGNTIYF.

V is TRBV6-5 and J is TRBJ1-1; 7 bases fit TRBD1. Germline V gene lookup returns CDR1 MNHEY and CDR2 SVGAGI. After removal of 6 bases from V and 0 bases from J, the junction contained 7 bases not matched to a gene. The CDR3 is made up of 15 amino acids. As DNA, the CDR3 is TGTGCCAGCAGCCGGACAGGCTCTTTGAACACTGAAGCTTTCTTT. This gives the protein CASSRTGSLNTEAFF.

The V gene is TRBV5-8, the J gene TRBJ2-2, with TRBD1 matching over 8 bases. The CDR3 contains 17 residues. CDR1 SGHTS and CDR2 YDEGEE come from the germline V gene. V lost 3 bases, J lost 0 bases, and 7 bases stayed unmatched. The CDR3 nucleotides are TGTGCCAGCAGCTCTTACGCAGGGGGCGCGAACACCGGGGAGCTGTTTTTT. Translated, it gives CASSSYAGGANTGELFF.

The V and J genes are TRBV5-1 and TRBJ1-3; D is undetermined. The length of the CDR3 is 15 residues. Germline CDR1 and CDR2: SGHRS and YFSETQ. The V gene lost 0 bases and the J gene lost 0 bases, with 7 bases spanning the gap. In nucleotides, the CDR3 is TGCGCCAGCAGCTTGGAAGCACGCTCTGGAAACACCATATATTTT. Amino acids: CASSLEARSGNTIYF.

The rearrangement joins TRBV5-4 to TRBJ2-1, with D maybe TRBD2 (5 bases). The CDR3 is 16 amino acids. The V end lost 1 base, the J end lost 2 bases, and 13 bases lay between the germline ends. Germline CDR1 and CDR2: SGHNT and YYREEE (reference sequence). CDR3 nucleotide sequence: TGTGCCAGCAGCTTGCCCGCAGCGGCCGCCTACAATGAGCAGTTCTTC. Protein product: CASSLPAAAAYNEQFF.

The CDR3 spells CASSLLAGDTDTQYF. In DNA form, the CDR3 reads TGTGCCAGCAGCTTATTAGCGGGGGACACAGATACGCAGTATTTT. The rearrangement joins TRBV7-3 to TRBJ2-3, with TRBD2 matching 9 bases. The CDR3 sequence is 15 residues long. Trimming removed 2 bases from V and 2 bases from J; junction bases left unmatched: 2. Germline V gene sequence: CDR1 SGHTA, CDR2 FQGTGA.

This clone was seen once. In nucleotides, the CDR3 is TGTGCCAGCAGCTTGGCGCAGGGGGTAACGAACACTGAAGCTTTCTTT. Translating gives CASSLAQGVTNTEAFF. J is TRBJ1-1 and V is TRBV5-8; TRBD1 agrees at 7 bases. The V segment lost 0 bases and the J segment 1 base; nucleotides outside the gene matches: 6. The CDR3 length is 16 residues. Germline V gives CDR1 SGHTS, CDR2 YDEGEE.

This clone was counted between two and nine times. The chain uses TRBV4-1 and TRBJ1-2, with a weak D call TRBD1 (6 bases). CDR3 length: 14 residues. CDR1 MGHRA and CDR2 YSYEKL come from the germline V gene. The germline V and J ends were trimmed by 4 bases and 4 bases, with 13 bases remaining between them. The CDR3 DNA reads as TGCGCCAGCAGCCCCGGTGAAGGGGGCTATGGCTACACCTTC. Amino acids: CASSPGEGGYGYTF.

The CDR3 protein is CAVSGTGGFYEQYF. The CDR3 DNA reads TGTGCCGTCTCCGGGACAGGGGGCTTCTACGAGCAGTACTTC. The rearrangement links TRBV6-5 to TRBJ2-7; 12 bases align to TRBD1. V trimming: 11 bases; J trimming: 3 bases; junction bases outside the gene matches: 8. CDR3 length: 14 amino acids. Germline CDR1 MNHEY, CDR2 SVGAGI.

This chain joins TRBV19 and TRBJ1-4; TRBD1 matches at 7 bases. CDR1 LNHDA and CDR2 SQIVND come from the germline V gene (reference sequence). CDR3 size: 19 residues. The J segment lost 8 bases and the V segment lost 3 bases, leaving 21 bases of the junction unmatched. The DNA for the CDR3 is TGTGCCAGTAGTATCTCCACTTCTTCAGTCAGGGGACAGCGGGAAAAACTGTTTTTT. It encodes CASSISTSSVRGQREKLFF.

The chain couples TRBV7-2 to TRBJ1-3, with D possibly matching TRBD1 (6 bases). The germline CDR1 and CDR2 sequences are SGHTA and FQGNSA. The length of the CDR3 is 15 residues. Deletions cut 6 bases from V and 0 bases from J, with 12 bases between. The chain's CDR3 is CASRLTGNSGNTIYF. Written as DNA, the CDR3 is TGTGCCAGCAGACTTACAGGGAACTCTGGAAACACCATATATTTT.

The chain has TRBV5-1 and TRBJ1-3, with no clear D. The V and J ends lost 4 bases and 0 bases respectively, with 8 bases between them. Looked up from germline, CDR1 is SGHRS and CDR2 is YFSETQ. CDR3 length: 14 amino acids. The CDR3 protein is CASSVGISGNTIYF. CDR3 nucleotides: TGCGCCAGCAGCGTCGGGATCTCTGGAAACACCATATATTTT.

The gene calls are TRBV29-1 and TRBJ2-5; D possibly corresponds to TRBD1 (5 bases). The V end lost 0 bases, the J end lost 1 base, and 18 bases lay between the germline ends. The CDR3 consists of 17 residues. CDR1 is SQVTM, CDR2 ANQGSEA, per germline. CDR3 nucleotide sequence: TGCAGCGTTGAAGATGGCCCCCGGCCCAGGGTCCAAGAGACCCAGTACTTC. This gives the protein CSVEDGPRPRVQETQYF.

The chain employs TRBV13 and TRBJ2-7; 8 bases map to TRBD2. Germline lookup yields CDR1 PRHDT and CDR2 FYEKMQ (reference sequence). This CDR3 has 16 residues. The J segment lost 3 bases and the V segment lost 4 bases, leaving 11 bases of the junction unmatched. CDR3 region: CASSSGERERSYEQYF. The CDR3 bases are TGTGCCAGCAGCTCAGGCGAGCGGGAGCGGAGCTACGAGCAGTACTTC.

The rearrangement joins TRBV5-1 to TRBJ2-2; perhaps TRBD1 as D (5 bases). CDR1 and CDR2 from the germline V gene are SGHRS and YFSETQ. V was clipped by 0 bases and J by 7 bases, with 13 bases between them. CDR3 length: 15 residues. CDR3 protein: CASSLVGQKHGELFF. The CDR3 DNA follows: TGCGCCAGCAGCTTGGTGGGGCAGAAGCACGGGGAGCTGTTTTTT.

The chain has TRBV27 and TRBJ1-1; D is ambiguous. Between the trimmed V and J ends, which lost 2 bases and 8 bases, there was a span of 18 bases. This CDR3 is 15 amino acids long. Germline loops: CDR1 MNHEY, CDR2 SMNVEV (reference sequence). CDR3 loop: CASSLGGSLSPEAFF. As DNA, the CDR3 is TGTGCCAGCAGTTTAGGAGGGAGTCTATCCCCCGAAGCTTTCTTT.

Details on this clone: Other DNA sequences in the sample encode the same CDR3. The chain is built from TRBV24-1 and TRBJ2-3; D might be TRBD2 (6 bases). The CDR3 contains 14 residues. The germline V gene has CDR1 KGHDR and CDR2 SFDVKD. V was clipped by 5 bases and J by 3 bases, with 11 bases between them. CDR3 bases: TGTGCCACCAGTGCGGGAGAGCGGACAGATACGCAGTATTTT. Its translation: CATSAGERTDTQYF.

CDR3 in amino acids: CASSFESEMEGYTF. For the CDR3, the DNA is TGTGCCAGCAGCTTCGAATCGGAGATGGAGGGCTACACCTTC. The genes are TRBV7-9 and TRBJ1-2; D is unresolved. V was trimmed by 3 bases and J by 8 bases, leaving 16 bases between them. CDR3 length: 14 amino acids. Per the germline V gene, CDR1 is SEHNR and CDR2 is FQNEAQ (reference sequence).

This sequence joins TRBV7-2 and TRBJ2-1; TRBD2 matches 14 bases. The CDR3 is 18 residues long. J lost 3 bases, V lost 5 bases, and 9 bases had no gene match. The germline V gene encodes CDR1 SGHTA and CDR2 FQGNSA. The CDR3 nucleotides read TGTGCCAGCAGCCCCAGGGGGACTAGCGGGGGTAGCTACAATGAGCAGTTCTTC. Translation: CASSPRGTSGGSYNEQFF.

This chain connects TRBV9 to TRBJ1-4; TRBD1 is a possible D gene (5 bases). The CDR3 length is 16 residues. Germline CDR1 is SGDLS and CDR2 is YYNGEE. Trimming shortened V by 1 base and J by 5 bases, and 15 bases separated the two germline ends. In nucleotides, the CDR3 is TGTGCCAGCAGCGTACGGGGGGACGGGGGGAATGAAAAACTGTTTTTT. Translation: CASSVRGDGGNEKLFF. The variable domain in full, completed from reference TRBV9 and TRBJ1-4, reads DSGVTQTPKHLITATGQRVTLRCSPRSGDLSVYWYQQSLDQGLQFLIQYYNGEERAKGNILERFSAQQFPDLHSELNLSSLELGDSALYFCASSVRGDGGNEKLFFGSGTQLSVL.

The genes are TRBV3-1 (or the pseudogene TRBV3-2) and TRBJ2-1, with TRBD2 matching over 7 bases. The CDR3 extends over 15 amino acids. V was clipped by 0 bases and J by 5 bases; unmatched bases: 4. Germline CDR1 reads LGHDT; CDR2 reads YNNKEL (reference sequence). The CDR3 nucleotides read TGTGCCAGCAGCCAAGAGACTAGCAGAAACAATGAGCAGTTCTTC. It translates to CASSQETSRNNEQFF.

This clone has just one count. The chain is built from TRBV5-1 and TRBJ2-1, with 10 bases that match TRBD2. V gave up 0 bases and J gave up 7 bases; unmatched junction bases: 13. Germline loops: CDR1 SGHRS, CDR2 YFSETQ. This CDR3 is 18 amino acids long. CDR3 sequence (DNA): TGCGCCAGCAGCTTGGGCGTCCTCCAAGCGGGGGGGCCGAATGAGCAGTTCTTC. Translation: CASSLGVLQAGGPNEQFF.

V usage is TRBV6-5 and J usage is TRBJ1-6, with a possible D match to TRBD1 (5 bases). Trimming shortened V by 6 bases and J by 8 bases, and 17 bases separated the two germline ends. The CDR3 spans 15 residues. Germline V gene data show CDR1 as MNHEY and CDR2 as SVGAGI. The DNA of the CDR3 is TGTGCCAGCAGCCTCTCAGGGAAATGGGATTCACCCCTCCACTTT. Its translation is CASSLSGKWDSPLHF.

This chain uses TRBV5-6 with TRBJ1-1; D ambiguous. The CDR3 sequence is 13 residues long. In germline, CDR1 is SGHDT, CDR2 YYEEEE. Trimming pared 8 bases from V and 2 bases from J, leaving 13 bases between. Here the CDR3 reads CASEGPDNTEAFF. For the CDR3, the DNA is TGTGCCAGTGAGGGTCCGGATAACACTGAAGCTTTCTTT.

This clone was detected ten times or more. V gene TRBV4-1 combines with J gene TRBJ2-3, with D possibly being TRBD2 (6 bases). The CDR3 runs to 16 residues. The V gene lost 5 bases and the J gene lost 2 bases, with 17 bases spanning the gap. Germline V gene data show CDR1 as MGHRA and CDR2 as YSYEKL. The CDR3 sequence: CASSTSSRDLTDTQYF. The CDR3 nucleotides read TGCGCCAGCAGCACTTCCTCGCGGGACCTCACAGATACGCAGTATTTT.

V is TRBV13 and J is TRBJ2-7; TRBD2 aligns across 8 bases. The germline V gene has CDR1 PRHDT and CDR2 FYEKMQ (reference sequence). The CDR3 totals 14 residues. With 7 bases clipped from V and 0 bases from J, the junction kept 5 bases outside the gene matches. The CDR3 loop is CASNSGKSSYEQYF. The CDR3 bases are TGTGCCAGCAATAGCGGGAAGAGCTCCTACGAGCAGTACTTC.